Presented here are 9 T cell receptor beta chains from one specimen sequenced in a study of shared clonotypes between healthy human individuals. The data were produced by immunoSEQ multiplex PCR, yet TCRdb's version contains in-frame clones alone and is incomplete. The data show 950,000 to 1,300,000 clones, 65% to 75% seen once. Sequencing input: memory CD4+ T cells sorted from blood. Described subset: CD45RA-negative fraction. All receptors come from a man younger than 35 in good health.

This sequence joins TRBV29-1 and TRBJ1-1, with D possibly matching TRBD1 (5 bases). The CDR3 totals 16 residues. Trimming removed 6 bases from V and 4 bases from J, with 24 bases in between. Germline V gene sequence: CDR1 SQVTM, CDR2 ANQGSEA. CDR3 protein: CSVRTEGSYRVTEAFF. In DNA form, the CDR3 reads TGCAGCGTCCGAACCGAGGGGTCGTACCGTGTCACTGAAGCTTTCTTT. The variable domain in full, with the rest retrieved from reference TRBV29-1 and TRBJ1-1, is SAVISQKPSRDICQRGTSLTIQCQVDSQVTMMFWYRQQPGQSLTLIATANQGSEATYESGFVIDKFPISRPNLTFSTLTVSNMSPEDSSIYLCSVRTEGSYRVTEAFFGQGTRLTVV.

The chain combines TRBV5-5 with TRBJ1-2; D unclear. CDR1 SGHKS and CDR2 YYEKEE come from the germline V gene (reference sequence). The V and J ends lost 4 bases and 5 bases respectively, with 12 bases between them. This CDR3 has 13 residues. CDR3 amino acids: CASSDTQRYGYTF. CDR3 bases: TGTGCCAGCAGCGACACACAGAGGTATGGCTACACCTTC.

The chain carries TRBV4-3 and TRBJ2-2, with D uncertain. The CDR3 runs 15 residues. V dropped 0 bases and J dropped 1 base, with 6 bases sitting between them. Per germline, CDR1 LGHNA and CDR2 YSLEER. The CDR3 reads CASSQDALNTGELFF. CDR3 in DNA: TGCGCCAGCAGCCAAGATGCACTGAACACCGGGGAGCTGTTTTTT.

This chain links TRBV10-2 with TRBJ2-5, with TRBD2 as a possible D gene (6 bases). This CDR3 has 14 amino acids. CDR1 is WSHSY, CDR2 SAAADI, per germline. The germline V and J ends were trimmed by 2 bases and 4 bases, with 11 bases remaining between them. CDR3 sequence: CASSEPGRGETQYF. CDR3 nucleotides: TGCGCCAGCAGTGAGCCCGGGCGGGGAGAGACCCAGTACTTC.

This clone has more than one count but fewer than ten. This rearrangement joins TRBV27 to TRBJ2-2; D might be TRBD1 (7 bases). Trimming stripped 6 bases from V and 1 base from J, with 15 bases between. CDR1 is MNHEY, CDR2 SMNVEV, per germline (reference sequence). The CDR3 runs to 16 residues. Here the CDR3 reads CASRPQGGENTGELFF. DNA of the CDR3: TGTGCCAGCAGACCGCAGGGGGGCGAGAACACCGGGGAGCTGTTTTTT.

The chain has TRBV6-5 and TRBJ2-5, with D perhaps matching TRBD1 or TRBD2 (5 bases each). This CDR3 has 15 amino acids. Germline CDR1 MNHEY, CDR2 SVGAGI. The V end was cut by 7 bases, the J end by 5 bases, with 20 bases between. The CDR3 DNA is TGTGCCAGCACTTCATCTGGGGGTCCTTGGGAGACCCAGTACTTC. It translates to CASTSSGGPWETQYF.

This chain links TRBV7-2 with TRBJ1-2; D is uncertain. Germline V gene sequence: CDR1 SGHTA, CDR2 FQGNSA. V lost 8 bases to trimming and J lost 4 bases, with 17 bases between them. The length of the CDR3 is 14 residues. CDR3 nucleotides: TGTGCCAGCGGCCAGCGGTACGGGGTCTATGGCTACACCTTC. Its protein is CASGQRYGVYGYTF.

This clone was counted a few times. The chain employs TRBV6-1 and TRBJ2-2; D might be TRBD1 (6 bases). CDR3 length equals 16 residues. V was pared by 2 bases and J by 7 bases, with 17 bases between. In germline, CDR1 is MNHNS, CDR2 SASEGT. CDR3 sequence: CASSEINYPGVGELFF. CDR3 DNA sequence: TGTGCCAGCAGTGAAATAAACTACCCAGGGGTCGGGGAGCTGTTTTTT.

This clone was seen just once. The rearrangement joins TRBV28 to TRBJ1-1, with TRBD1 identical over 9 bases. The CDR3 is made up of 17 amino acids. Trimming took 8 bases from V and 1 from J; bases not matched to a gene: 14. The V gene's germline CDR1 is MDHEN and CDR2 SYDVKM. The chain's CDR3 is CASSEQGAAPGNTEAFF. The CDR3 DNA follows: TGTGCCAGCTCCGAACAGGGGGCCGCACCGGGGAACACTGAAGCTTTCTTT.